The TCR beta chain under discussion was sequenced for a study of T cell responses to AZD1222 COVID-19 vaccine. Whole-study findings and limits: Repertoires in all cases were sampled only once the peak T cell response had passed.

Profiled with immunoSEQ multiplex PCR; TCRdb holds only in-frame clones, not every one. Of 95,000 to 110,000 clones listed, about nine tenths are singletons. As regards this clone: Its antigen is unknown.

V lost 5 bases to trimming and J lost 0 bases, with 14 bases between them. The germline gives CDR1 MNHEY, CDR2 SVGAGI. This CDR3 has 15 residues. This sequence originates from an adult who received the AZD1222 COVID-19 vaccine. The chain employs TRBV6-5 and TRBJ2-7; D tentatively reads TRBD1 or TRBD2 (7 bases each). Sample: peripheral blood, taken 28 days after the second AZD1222 dose. This CDR3 is CASSQGGPRSYEQYF. The CDR3 DNA sequence: TGTGCCAGCAGTCAGGGGGGGCCCCGCTCCTACGAGCAGTACTTC.